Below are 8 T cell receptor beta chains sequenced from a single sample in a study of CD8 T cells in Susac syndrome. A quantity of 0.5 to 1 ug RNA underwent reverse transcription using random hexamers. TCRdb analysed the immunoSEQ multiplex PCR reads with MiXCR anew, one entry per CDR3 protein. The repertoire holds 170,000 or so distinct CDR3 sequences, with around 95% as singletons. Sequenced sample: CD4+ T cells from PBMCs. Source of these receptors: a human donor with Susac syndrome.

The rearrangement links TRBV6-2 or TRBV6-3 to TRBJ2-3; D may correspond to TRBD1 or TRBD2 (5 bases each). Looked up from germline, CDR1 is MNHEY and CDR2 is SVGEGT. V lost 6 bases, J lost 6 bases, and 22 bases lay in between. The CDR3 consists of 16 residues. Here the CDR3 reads CASSETGAVTGDTQYF. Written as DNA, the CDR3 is TGTGCCAGCAGCGAAACCGGGGCCGTTACTGGGGATACGCAGTATTTT.

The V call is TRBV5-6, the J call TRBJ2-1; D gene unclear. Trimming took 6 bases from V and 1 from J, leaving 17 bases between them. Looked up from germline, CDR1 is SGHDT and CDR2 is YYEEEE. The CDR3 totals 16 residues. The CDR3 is CASTALRIASYNEQFF. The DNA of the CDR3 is TGTGCCAGCACTGCTTTGAGGATTGCGTCCTACAATGAGCAGTTCTTC.

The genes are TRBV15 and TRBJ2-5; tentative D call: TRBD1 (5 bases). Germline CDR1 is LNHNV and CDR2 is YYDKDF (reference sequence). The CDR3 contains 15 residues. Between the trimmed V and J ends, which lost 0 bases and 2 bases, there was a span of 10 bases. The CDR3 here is CATSRDRAGQETQYF. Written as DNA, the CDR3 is TGTGCCACCAGCAGAGATCGCGCAGGGCAAGAGACCCAGTACTTC.

The CDR3 reads CATSDRQGGDTQYF. As DNA, the CDR3 is TGTGCCACCAGTGATCGACAGGGGGGAGATACGCAGTATTTT. The chain recombines TRBV24-1 with TRBJ2-3; TRBD1 matches 9 bases. The CDR3 has 14 residues. Germline V gene lookup returns CDR1 KGHDR and CDR2 SFDVKD. Losses at the gene ends were 3 bases for V and 5 bases for J; bases not matched to a gene: 2.

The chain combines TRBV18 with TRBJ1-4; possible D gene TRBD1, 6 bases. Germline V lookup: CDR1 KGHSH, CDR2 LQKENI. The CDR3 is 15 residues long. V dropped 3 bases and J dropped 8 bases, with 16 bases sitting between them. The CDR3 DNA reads TGTGCCAGCTCACCCACGACAGGAGGTCGAGAAAAACTGTTTTTT. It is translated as CASSPTTGGREKLFF. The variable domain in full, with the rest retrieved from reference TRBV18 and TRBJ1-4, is NAGVMQNPRHLVRRRGQEARLRCSPMKGHSHVYWYRQLPEEGLKFMVYLQKENIIDESGMPKERFSAEFPKEGPSILRIQQVVRGDSAAYFCASSPTTGGREKLFFGSGTQLSVL.

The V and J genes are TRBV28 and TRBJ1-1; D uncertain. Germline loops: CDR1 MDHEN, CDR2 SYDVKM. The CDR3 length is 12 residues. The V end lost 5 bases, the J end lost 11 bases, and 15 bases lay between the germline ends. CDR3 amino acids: CASSATVGFAFF. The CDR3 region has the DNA TGTGCCAGCAGTGCCACAGTGGGGTTCGCTTTCTTT.

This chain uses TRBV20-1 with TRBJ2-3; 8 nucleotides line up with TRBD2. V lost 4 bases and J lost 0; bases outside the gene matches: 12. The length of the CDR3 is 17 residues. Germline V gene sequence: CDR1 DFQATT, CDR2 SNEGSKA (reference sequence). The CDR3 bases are TGCAGTGCTACGTACTCAGCGGGAGTACGGAGCACAGATACGCAGTATTTT. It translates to CSATYSAGVRSTDTQYF.

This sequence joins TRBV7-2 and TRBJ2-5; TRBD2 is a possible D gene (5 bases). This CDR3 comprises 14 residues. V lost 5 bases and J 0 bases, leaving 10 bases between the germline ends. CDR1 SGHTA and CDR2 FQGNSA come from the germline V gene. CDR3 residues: CASSRSRDQETQYF. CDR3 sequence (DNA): TGTGCCAGCAGCCGATCGAGGGACCAAGAGACCCAGTACTTC.